Listed below are T cell receptor beta chains from one sample, sequenced in a study of blood T cell repertoires in COVID-19. The data were produced by immunoSEQ multiplex PCR, yet TCRdb's version contains in-frame clones alone and is incomplete. The profile shows 90,000 to 140,000 clones, 85% of them singletons. The sequenced sample consisted of peripheral blood. The receptors shown here come from a man over 45 with acute or convalescent COVID-19. Each CDR3 is given without its conserved first and last residue. Each record gives: V gene, clone size, CDR3 protein. Size is stated for part of the rows, as once, few or many counts, or as a class when the clone is expanded.

>TRBV2|NA
ASSAVTPGVDEQF
>TRBV5-1|NA
ASSLVPGFTYNEQF
>TRBV21-1|NA
ASSKHWANTEAF
>TRBV7-9|NA
ASSPLPRTGNTGELF
>TRBV7-8|NA
ASSFRDRGQETQY
>TRBV28|NA
ASSEGGSGKNIQY
>TRBV5-1|NA
ASKEESTDTQY
>TRBV3-1/TRBV3-2|NA
ASSQARSGELDNEQF
>TRBV14|few
ASSQSPIEQF
>TRBV6-4|NA
ASSEGGERDTQY
>TRBV10-1|NA
ASSPGQGFNQPQH
>TRBV27|NA
ASSPWTGSGTGELF
>TRBV5-6|once
ASSLERTDTQY
>TRBV28|NA
ASSSHPGQGTTYEQY
>TRBV6-5|NA
ASTTGKGFGYT
>TRBV5-8|NA
ASSLATGGDHEQY
>TRBV9|NA
ASSPRGAETTGELF
>TRBV18|NA
ASSPSIHKVGRYGYT
>TRBV6-6|NA
ASSTTGTPYEQY
>TRBV2|NA
ASSTTGEQY
>TRBV5-1|few
ASSLGDRVVSPLH
>TRBV18|NA
ASSPPGQGAGEQY
>TRBV24-1|NA
ATSETGTGALGEGYT
>TRBV9|few
ASSVIAVNTEAF
>TRBV30|NA
AWSGGRSVGETQY
>TRBV7-8|NA
ASSPATGNEQF
>TRBV6-1|NA
ASSEGSGDMDEQF
>TRBV7-9|NA
ASSVGTGGEYGYT